The next 14 T cell receptor beta chains were all read from a single sample in a study of shared clonotypes between healthy human individuals. The data were produced by immunoSEQ multiplex PCR, yet TCRdb's version contains in-frame clones alone and is incomplete. In the table there are some 2,000,000 clones, 85% to 95% of which are singletons. The sample was naive CD4+ T cells sorted from blood. Subset meaning: CD45RA+ positively selected. These receptors all stem from a man aged 18 to 29 in good health.

The CDR3 is CAISDGSRLYGYTF. CDR3 nucleotide sequence: TGTGCCATCAGTGATGGCAGCCGCCTCTATGGCTACACCTTC. The chain links TRBV10-3 to TRBJ1-2, with D uncertain. CDR1 is ENHRY and CDR2 is SYGVKD in the germline V gene. This CDR3 has 14 amino acids. V was pared by 3 bases and J by 4 bases, with 12 bases between.

The chain is built from TRBV6-5 and TRBJ2-2; D uncertain. CDR1 is MNHEY, CDR2 SVGAGI, per germline. This CDR3 spans 14 amino acids. V dropped 6 bases and J dropped 2 bases, with 10 bases sitting between them. The CDR3 here is CASSRNPNTGELFF. CDR3 bases: TGTGCCAGCAGCCGTAACCCAAACACCGGGGAGCTGTTTTTT.

This clone occurred once. This sequence joins TRBV29-1 and TRBJ2-7, with a weak D call TRBD1 (5 bases). The CDR3 consists of 13 residues. V was pared by 3 bases and J by 2 bases, with 11 bases between. Per the germline V gene, CDR1 is SQVTM and CDR2 is ANQGSEA. In DNA form, the CDR3 reads TGCAGCGTTGATAAGGGGTCCCCCTACGAGCAGTACTTC. Translating gives CSVDKGSPYEQYF.

The chain couples TRBV7-9 to TRBJ1-2; tentatively, D is TRBD1 (6 bases). Between the trimmed V and J ends, which lost 5 bases and 2 bases, there was a span of 24 bases. CDR1 and CDR2 from the germline V gene are SEHNR and FQNEAQ (reference sequence). This CDR3 comprises 18 residues. The DNA for the CDR3 is TGTGCCAGCAGCCCCCGGGGTCCGGGGGCCTGGGGAAACTATGGCTACACCTTC. This codes for CASSPRGPGAWGNYGYTF.

This clone was counted between two and nine times. Different DNA sequences within this sample yield the same CDR3. The chain carries TRBV7-9 and TRBJ1-6; D is possibly TRBD1 (6 bases). Germline V gene data show CDR1 as SEHNR and CDR2 as FQNEAQ (reference sequence). Trimming took 1 base from V and 6 from J, leaving 7 bases between them. The CDR3 consists of 14 residues. The CDR3 loop reads CASSLDRVNSPLHF. The CDR3 DNA reads TGTGCCAGCAGCTTAGACAGGGTTAATTCACCCCTCCACTTT.

The CDR3 nucleotides read TGTGCCAGCAGCGGCCTGAGGAAAGAGACCCAGTACTTC. Translating it yields CASSGLRKETQYF. The V call is TRBV6-4, the J call TRBJ2-5; D gene unclear. This CDR3 is built from 13 residues. The V and J ends lost 6 bases and 3 bases respectively, with 11 bases between them. CDR1 and CDR2 (germline): MRHNA, SNTAGT.

V is TRBV5-4 and J is TRBJ2-3; D is unresolved. This CDR3 contains 13 residues. Trimming cost V 2 bases and J 5 bases, with 9 bases left between them. Germline V gives CDR1 SGHNT, CDR2 YYREEE (reference sequence). In DNA form, the CDR3 reads TGTGCCAGCAGCTTTATCACTGAAGATACGCAGTATTTT. It codes for CASSFITEDTQYF.

This chain connects TRBV5-6 to TRBJ2-7; tentative D call: TRBD2 (5 bases). Between the trimmed V and J ends, which lost 1 base and 0 bases, there was a span of 11 bases. The CDR3 sequence is 15 residues long. The germline gives CDR1 SGHDT, CDR2 YYEEEE. The CDR3 reads CASSLFEGSSYEQYF. As DNA, the CDR3 is TGTGCCAGCAGCTTGTTCGAGGGTTCCTCCTACGAGCAGTACTTC.

The chain joins TRBV10-3 to TRBJ2-3, with TRBD2 as a possible D gene (5 bases). The CDR3 is 12 residues long. Germline V gene data show CDR1 as ENHRY and CDR2 as SYGVKD. Trimming took 11 bases from V and 2 from J, leaving 11 bases between them. In DNA form, the CDR3 reads TGTGCCTTCGGAGGCAACACAGATACGCAGTATTTT. Its translation: CAFGGNTDTQYF.

The chain carries TRBV28 and TRBJ2-7; 9 nucleotides align to TRBD1. The germline gives CDR1 MDHEN, CDR2 SYDVKM. CDR3 length equals 14 residues. V lost 10 bases and J lost 1; bases outside the gene matches: 8. This CDR3 is CATIPGTGSYEQYF. The CDR3 DNA follows: TGTGCCACAATCCCCGGGACAGGGTCCTACGAGCAGTACTTC. The whole variable domain, remainder taken from reference TRBV28 and TRBJ2-7, is DVKVTQSSRYLVKRTGEKVFLECVQDMDHENMFWYRQDPGLGLRLIYFSYDVKMKEKGDIPEGYSVSREKKERFSLILESASTNQTSMYLCATIPGTGSYEQYFGPGTRLTVT.

The chain combines TRBV7-9 with TRBJ1-6; TRBD1 agrees at 9 bases. V trimming: 4 bases; J trimming: 7 bases; junction bases outside the gene matches: 5. CDR3 length: 15 amino acids. Germline V gene data show CDR1 as SEHNR and CDR2 as FQNEAQ (reference sequence). CDR3 nucleotide sequence: TGTGCCAGCAGCTCCTCCGGGACAGGGAATTCACCCCTCCACTTT. Translated, it gives CASSSSGTGNSPLHF.

The chain links TRBV27 to TRBJ1-2; D possibly corresponds to TRBD1 (6 bases). The CDR3 loop spans 14 amino acids. Germline CDR1 is MNHEY and CDR2 is SMNVEV (reference sequence). Deletions cut 6 bases from V and 3 bases from J, with 14 bases between. CDR3 in DNA: TGTGCCAGCAGACCGGGGGCGCAGGACTATGGCTACACCTTC. Translating gives CASRPGAQDYGYTF.

V gene TRBV7-8 combines with J gene TRBJ2-1; a weak D match, TRBD1 (6 bases). Trimming pared 8 bases from V and 6 bases from J, leaving 20 bases between. The CDR3 runs 15 residues. Germline CDR1 SGHVS, CDR2 FQNEAQ. The chain's CDR3 is CASSADRFIFNEQFF. DNA of the CDR3: TGTGCCAGCTCCGCCGACAGGTTCATTTTCAATGAGCAGTTCTTC.

The rearrangement uses TRBV4-2 and TRBJ1-2; D might be TRBD1 (6 bases). The CDR3 covers 12 residues. With 6 bases removed from V and 7 bases from J, the gap between germline ends came to 12 bases. The germline gives CDR1 LGHNA, CDR2 YNFKEQ. CDR3 in amino acids: CASRETGSGYTF. Written as DNA, the CDR3 is TGTGCCAGCAGAGAAACAGGGAGTGGCTACACCTTC.